Given below is one TCR beta chain in context. The target antigen is unknown. This record comes from a study of shared clonotypes between healthy human individuals. Across the study: The study used three CD4 naive, three CD4 memory, two CD8 naive and one CD8 memory plate per donor. Notes on the study in general: Tissues were not sampled, only blood, and their repertoires likely differ.

V was pared by 5 bases and J by 1 base, with 11 bases between. The CDR3 length is 14 residues. Per the germline V gene, CDR1 is SGHAT and CDR2 is FQDESV (reference sequence). Data came from immunoSEQ multiplex PCR; TCRdb stores just in-frame clones and leaves some out. The sample contains 110,000 or so clones, 55% to 70% of which appear only once. The sequencing input was memory CD8+ T cells sorted from blood. Subset specified: CD45RO+ cells pooled with CCR7-negative TemRA cells. The TCR comes from a woman aged 30 to 39 in good health. V is TRBV11-1 and J is TRBJ1-1; D not certain. The CDR3 reads CASSKLPANTEAFF. CDR3 nucleotide sequence: TGTGCCAGCAGCAAACTCCCAGCGAACACTGAAGCTTTCTTT.